This TCR beta chain stems from a study of T cells after somatic rescue of genetic block. This clone is a singleton in its sample. The data were produced by immunoSEQ multiplex PCR, yet TCRdb's version contains in-frame clones alone and is incomplete. The table lists more than 13,000 clones, over 65% of them singletons. The germline CDR1 and CDR2 sequences are MDHEN and SYDVKM. V lost 2 bases and J 8 bases, leaving 4 bases between the germline ends. The CDR3 runs to 12 residues. This receptor was identified in a boy younger than 18. This sequence joins TRBV28 and TRBJ1-6; D is unresolved. The material sequenced was peripheral blood mononuclear cells (PBMCs). DNA for the CDR3: TGTGCCAGCAGTTTAAGGCATTCACCCCTCCACTTT. It translates to CASSLRHSPLHF. Drawing the rest from reference TRBV28 and TRBJ1-6, the complete variable domain is DVKVTQSSRYLVKRTGEKVFLECVQDMDHENMFWYRQDPGLGLRLIYFSYDVKMKEKGDIPEGYSVSREKKERFSLILESASTNQTSMYLCASSLRHSPLHFGNGTRLTVT.